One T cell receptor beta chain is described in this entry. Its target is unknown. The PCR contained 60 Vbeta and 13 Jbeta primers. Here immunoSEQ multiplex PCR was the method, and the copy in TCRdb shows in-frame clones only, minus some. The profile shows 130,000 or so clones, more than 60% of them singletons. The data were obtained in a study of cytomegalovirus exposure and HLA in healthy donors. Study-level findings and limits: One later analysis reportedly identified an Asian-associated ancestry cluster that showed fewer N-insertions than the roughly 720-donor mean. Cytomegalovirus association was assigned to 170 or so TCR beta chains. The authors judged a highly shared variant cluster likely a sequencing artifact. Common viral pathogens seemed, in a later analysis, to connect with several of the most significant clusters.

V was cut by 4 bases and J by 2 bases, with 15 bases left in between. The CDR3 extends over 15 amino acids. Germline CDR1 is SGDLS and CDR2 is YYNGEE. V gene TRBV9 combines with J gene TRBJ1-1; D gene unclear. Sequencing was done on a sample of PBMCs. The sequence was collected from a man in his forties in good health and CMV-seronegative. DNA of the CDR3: TGTGCCAGCAGCCCGCAAGATCGGGTCAACACTGAAGCTTTCTTT. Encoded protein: CASSPQDRVNTEAFF.